A selection of T cell receptor beta chains follows, all from one sample in a study of early T cells in non-severe SARS-CoV-2 infection. One entry per CDR3 protein results from TCRdb running MiXCR on the 5' RACE reads. Among tens of thousands of distinct CDR3 sequences, approximately 8% were seen once, and the ten largest hold about 9%. The sequenced sample consisted of whole blood. These receptors all stem from an adult who was a healthcare worker with PCR-confirmed SARS-CoV-2 infection or an uninfected control (not recorded which). Both conserved end residues are trimmed from each CDR3. Each record gives: J gene, V gene, clone size, CDR3 protein. Expanded clones get a size class; other rows say once, few or many, or leave the size out.

>TRBJ2-1|TRBV7-9|few
ASSPVPNEQF
>TRBJ1-5|TRBV12-3/TRBV12-4|-
ASSTGEAGNQPQH
>TRBJ1-2|TRBV12-3/TRBV12-4|few
ASRGQSLGVYGYT
>TRBJ1-6|TRBV20-1|few
SARDSQSPGNSPLH
>TRBJ2-1|TRBV24-1|many
ATSGDNEQF
>TRBJ1-1|TRBV13|-
ACLRGETEAF
>TRBJ2-3|TRBV10-2|medium-sized
ASSERQGAVSTDTQY
>TRBJ2-1|TRBV6-2/TRBV6-3|large
ASSYSRGEQF
>TRBJ1-2|TRBV6-5|few
ASTDPWDINYGYT
>TRBJ1-4|TRBV5-1|-
ASSLDTNEKLF
>TRBJ1-1|TRBV7-2|-
ASSSLRNTEAF
>TRBJ2-1|TRBV6-1|few
ASSVRGSYNEQF
>TRBJ2-1|TRBV7-9|many
ASSLTSSHEQF
>TRBJ1-5|TRBV28|many
ASSSALNQPQH
>TRBJ2-1|TRBV7-9|-
ASSPTRDSLHNEQF
>TRBJ2-3|TRBV11-2|many
ASSLTSGGTDTQY
>TRBJ1-5|TRBV24-1|-
ATSDWGSNQPQH
>TRBJ1-4|TRBV29-1|many
SVAGAGEKLF
>TRBJ1-6|TRBV15|-
ATSRGRDRGHSPLH
>TRBJ1-2|TRBV5-1|-
ASSPDTPQGFNYGYT
>TRBJ2-1|TRBV29-1|-
SVEPFRNNEQF
>TRBJ1-5|TRBV6-6|few
ASSVRGYSNQPQH
>TRBJ1-2|TRBV6-2/TRBV6-3|many
ASSSLQGVNGYT
>TRBJ1-4|TRBV15|many
ATSRDNFKPNEKLF
>TRBJ1-1|TRBV5-1|-
ASSPQGALDTEAF
>TRBJ2-7|TRBV4-2|-
ASSQVQGYYEQY
>TRBJ2-7|TRBV6-2/TRBV6-3|many
ASSYGQPDKSHEQY
>TRBJ2-1|TRBV10-1|few
ASSEFSSGGNEQF
>TRBJ2-1|TRBV4-1|few
ASSQESGSSYNEQF
>TRBJ2-5|TRBV7-2|many
ASSTRETQY
>TRBJ1-2|TRBV11-2|-
ASSPDRDYGYT
>TRBJ2-7|TRBV18|-
ASSPSQGYEQY
>TRBJ1-6|TRBV9|few
ASSGSDNSPLH
>TRBJ2-3|TRBV5-1|few
ASSPWGSNTDTQY
>TRBJ2-4|TRBV11-2|few
ASSLSLSLAKNIQY
>TRBJ1-2|TRBV29-1|-
SVEYQGIGYGYT
>TRBJ2-1|TRBV5-1|few
ASNPSGVANEQF
>TRBJ1-2|TRBV12-3/TRBV12-4|many
ASSPASISGFIT
>TRBJ1-1|TRBV30|few
AWSLPREAF
>TRBJ2-2|TRBV5-1|many
ASSFRDTGELF
>TRBJ1-6|TRBV11-2|few
ASSLEAGDSRTRT
>TRBJ2-1|TRBV6-2/TRBV6-3|-
ASSRIYNEQF
>TRBJ1-2|TRBV24-1|medium-sized
ATSSAQPPYGYT
>TRBJ1-6|TRBV6-6|-
ASSPRGGEGNNSPLH